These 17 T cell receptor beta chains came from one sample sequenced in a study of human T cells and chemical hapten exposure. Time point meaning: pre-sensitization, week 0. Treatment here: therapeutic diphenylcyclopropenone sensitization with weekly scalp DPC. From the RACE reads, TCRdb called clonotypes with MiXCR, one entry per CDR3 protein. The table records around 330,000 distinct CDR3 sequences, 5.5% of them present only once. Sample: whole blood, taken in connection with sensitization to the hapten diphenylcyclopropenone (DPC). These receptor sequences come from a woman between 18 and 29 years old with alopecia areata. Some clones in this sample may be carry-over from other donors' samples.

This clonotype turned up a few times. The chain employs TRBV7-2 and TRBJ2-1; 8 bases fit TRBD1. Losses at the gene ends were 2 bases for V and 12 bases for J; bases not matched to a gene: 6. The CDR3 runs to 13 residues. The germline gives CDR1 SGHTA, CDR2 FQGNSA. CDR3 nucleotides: TGTGCCAGCAGCTTAATGACAGGGGATAGGCAGTTCTTC. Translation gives CASSLMTGDRQFF.

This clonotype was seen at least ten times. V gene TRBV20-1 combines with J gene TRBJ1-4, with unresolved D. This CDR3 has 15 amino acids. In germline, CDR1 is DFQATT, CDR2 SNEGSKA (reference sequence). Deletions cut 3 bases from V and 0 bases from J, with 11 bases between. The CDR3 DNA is TGCAGTGCTAGCAAGATTGGTACAACTAATGAAAAACTGTTTTTT. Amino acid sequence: CSASKIGTTNEKLFF.

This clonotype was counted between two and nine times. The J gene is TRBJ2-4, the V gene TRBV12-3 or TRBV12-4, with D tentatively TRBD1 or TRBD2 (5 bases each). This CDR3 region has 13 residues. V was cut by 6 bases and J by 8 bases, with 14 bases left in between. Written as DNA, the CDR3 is TGTGCCAGCAGCGGGACCGACGGGGACATTCAGTACTTC. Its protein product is CASSGTDGDIQYF.

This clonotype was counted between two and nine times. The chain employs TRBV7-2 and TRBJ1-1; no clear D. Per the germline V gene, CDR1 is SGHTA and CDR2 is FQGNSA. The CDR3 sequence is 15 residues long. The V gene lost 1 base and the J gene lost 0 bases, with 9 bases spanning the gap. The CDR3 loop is CASSLDPGMNTEAFF. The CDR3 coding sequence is TGTGCCAGCAGCTTAGATCCAGGAATGAACACTGAAGCTTTCTTT.

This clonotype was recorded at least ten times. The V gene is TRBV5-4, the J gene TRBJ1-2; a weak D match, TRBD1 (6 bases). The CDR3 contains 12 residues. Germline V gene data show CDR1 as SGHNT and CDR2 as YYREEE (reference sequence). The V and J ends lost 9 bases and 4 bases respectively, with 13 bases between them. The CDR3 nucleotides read TGTGCCACCCGAGTAGGGGGCTATGGCTACACCTTC. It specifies CATRVGGYGYTF.

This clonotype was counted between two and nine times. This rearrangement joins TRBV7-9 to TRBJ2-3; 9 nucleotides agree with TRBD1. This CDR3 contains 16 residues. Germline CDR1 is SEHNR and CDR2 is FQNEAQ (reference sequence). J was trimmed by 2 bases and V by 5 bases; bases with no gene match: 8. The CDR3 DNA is TGTGCCAGCAGCCCTAGTGGGACAGGGCTCACAGATACGCAGTATTTT. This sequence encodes CASSPSGTGLTDTQYF.

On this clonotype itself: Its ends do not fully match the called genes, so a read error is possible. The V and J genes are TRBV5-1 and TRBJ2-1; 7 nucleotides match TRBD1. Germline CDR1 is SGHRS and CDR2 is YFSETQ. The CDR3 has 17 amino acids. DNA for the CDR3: TGCACCAGCAGCCGAAGTGGGACAGCAAGCTCCTACAATGAGCAGTTCTTC. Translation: CTSSRSGTASSYNEQFF.

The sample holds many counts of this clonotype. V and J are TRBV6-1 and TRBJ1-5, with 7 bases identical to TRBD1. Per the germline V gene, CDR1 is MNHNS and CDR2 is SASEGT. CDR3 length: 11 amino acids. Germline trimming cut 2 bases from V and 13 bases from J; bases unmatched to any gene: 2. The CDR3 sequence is CASSETGEQHF. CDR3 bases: TGTGCCAGCAGTGAAACAGGGGAACAGCATTTT.

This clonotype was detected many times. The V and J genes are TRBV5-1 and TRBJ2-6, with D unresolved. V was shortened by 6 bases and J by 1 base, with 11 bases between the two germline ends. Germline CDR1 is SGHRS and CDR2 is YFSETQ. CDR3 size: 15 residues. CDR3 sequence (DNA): TGCGCCAGCACCCCGACCGCGTCTGGGGCCAACGTCCTGACTTTC. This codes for CASTPTASGANVLTF.

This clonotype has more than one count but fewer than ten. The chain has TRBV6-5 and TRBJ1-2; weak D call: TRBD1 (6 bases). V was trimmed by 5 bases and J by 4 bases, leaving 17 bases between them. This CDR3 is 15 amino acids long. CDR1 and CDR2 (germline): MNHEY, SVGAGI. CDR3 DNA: TGTGCCAGCAGTGACCCCAGAGCGACAGGCTATGGCTACACCTTC. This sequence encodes CASSDPRATGYGYTF.

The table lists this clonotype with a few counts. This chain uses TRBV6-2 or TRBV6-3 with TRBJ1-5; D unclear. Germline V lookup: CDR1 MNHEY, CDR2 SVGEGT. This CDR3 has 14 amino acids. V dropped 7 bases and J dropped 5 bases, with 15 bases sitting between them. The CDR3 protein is CASTPVGGYQPQHF. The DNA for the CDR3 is TGTGCCAGCACTCCGGTGGGAGGCTATCAGCCCCAGCATTTT.

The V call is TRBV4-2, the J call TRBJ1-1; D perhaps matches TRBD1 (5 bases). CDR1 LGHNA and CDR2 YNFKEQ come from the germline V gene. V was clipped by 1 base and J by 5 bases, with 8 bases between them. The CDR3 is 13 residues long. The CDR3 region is CASSQADSTEAFF. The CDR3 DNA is TGTGCCAGCAGCCAAGCAGACAGTACTGAAGCTTTCTTT.

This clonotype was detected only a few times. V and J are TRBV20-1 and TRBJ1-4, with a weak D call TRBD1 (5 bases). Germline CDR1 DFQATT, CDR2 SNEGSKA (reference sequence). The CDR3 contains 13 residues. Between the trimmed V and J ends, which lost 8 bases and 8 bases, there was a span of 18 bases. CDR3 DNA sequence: TGCAGTAGTCCGACAGCGGCGGGAGAAAAACTGTTTTTT. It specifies CSSPTAAGEKLFF.

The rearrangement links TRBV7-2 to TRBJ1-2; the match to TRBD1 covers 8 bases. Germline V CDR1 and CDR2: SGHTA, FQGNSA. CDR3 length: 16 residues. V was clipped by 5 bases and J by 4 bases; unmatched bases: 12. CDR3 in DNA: TGTGCCAGCAGCCCTTCAATCGACAGGGGTAGCTATGGCTACACCTTC. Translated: CASSPSIDRGSYGYTF.

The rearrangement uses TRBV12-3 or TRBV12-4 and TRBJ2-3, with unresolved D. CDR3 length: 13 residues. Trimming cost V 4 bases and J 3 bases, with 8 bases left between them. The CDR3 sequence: CASSWAETDTQYF. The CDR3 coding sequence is TGTGCCAGCAGTTGGGCCGAAACAGATACGCAGTATTTT.

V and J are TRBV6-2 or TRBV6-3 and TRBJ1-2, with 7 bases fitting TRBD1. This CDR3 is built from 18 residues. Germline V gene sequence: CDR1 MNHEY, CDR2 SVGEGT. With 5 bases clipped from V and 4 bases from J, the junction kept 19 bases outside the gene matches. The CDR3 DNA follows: TGTGCCAGCAGTCCCCTCCGGGACAGTTCTAATGAAGCCTATGGCTACACCTTC. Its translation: CASSPLRDSSNEAYGYTF.

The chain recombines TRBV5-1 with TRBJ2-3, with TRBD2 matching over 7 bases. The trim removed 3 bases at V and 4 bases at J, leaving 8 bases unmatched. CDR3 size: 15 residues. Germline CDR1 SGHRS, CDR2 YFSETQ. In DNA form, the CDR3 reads TGCGCCAGCAGCTCCGGGACTACTGAGGCAGATACGCAGTATTTT. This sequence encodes CASSSGTTEADTQYF.